This is a list of T cell receptor beta chains from one sample in a study of blood T cell repertoires in COVID-19. Generated by immunoSEQ multiplex PCR, the TCRdb table keeps only in-frame clones and is missing some. The sample has approximately 190,000 clones, 80% to 90% seen once; the top ten hold more than 4.5%. Source material: peripheral blood. The receptors stem from a woman in her seventies with active or convalescent COVID-19. Both conserved end residues are part of each CDR3. The D gene is left open where the match is weak. Clone size is stated in some rows and not others, as once, few, many or a class when expanded.

D: -
V: TRBV5-4
J: TRBJ1-2
size: -
CDR3: CASSLVGVRNYGYTF
DNA: TGTGCCAGCAGCTTGGTCGGGGTTCGGAACTATGGCTACACCTTC

D: TRBD2
V: TRBV5-1
J: TRBJ2-1
size: once
CDR3: CASSRSSGRGDEQFF
DNA: TGCGCCAGCAGCCGCTCTAGCGGGAGGGGAGATGAGCAGTTCTTC

D: -
V: TRBV10-3
J: TRBJ1-2
size: -
CDR3: CAISEPMKANYGYTF
DNA: TGTGCCATCAGTGAGCCTATGAAAGCTAACTATGGCTACACCTTC

D: TRBD2
V: TRBV7-6
J: TRBJ2-2
size: -
CDR3: CASSAAGWGTNTGELFF
DNA: TGTGCCAGCAGCGCAGCGGGGTGGGGCACGAACACCGGGGAGCTGTTTTTT

D: -
V: TRBV28
J: TRBJ2-1
size: -
CDR3: CASSLRDLVVSNEQFF
DNA: TGTGCCAGCAGTTTACGGGATTTGGTGGTTTCTAATGAGCAGTTCTTC

D: -
V: TRBV6-4
J: TRBJ2-1
size: -
CDR3: CASSDVAGPYNEQFF
DNA: TGTGCCAGCAGTGACGTGGCGGGGCCATACAATGAGCAGTTCTTC

D: TRBD2
V: TRBV19
J: TRBJ2-4
size: -
CDR3: CASSIKRRLAGGNIQYF
DNA: TGTGCCAGTAGTATAAAGAGGCGGCTAGCGGGTGGGAACATTCAGTACTTC

D: -
V: TRBV18
J: TRBJ1-5
size: -
CDR3: CASSSREGGATQHF
DNA: TGTGCCAGCTCATCCCGTGAGGGGGGGGCGACCCAGCATTTT

D: -
V: TRBV9
J: TRBJ2-5
size: once
CDR3: CASSQGRVETQYF
DNA: TGTGCCAGCAGCCAGGGTAGAGTGGAGACCCAGTACTTC

D: -
V: TRBV7-8
J: TRBJ1-5
size: -
CDR3: CASSLGTGVQPQHF
DNA: TGTGCCAGCAGCCTCGGGACTGGCGTTCAGCCCCAGCATTTT

D: -
V: TRBV29-1
J: TRBJ2-7
size: few
CDR3: CSVTTGSTYEQYF
DNA: TGCAGCGTTACTACAGGGTCGACGTACGAGCAGTACTTC

D: TRBD2
V: TRBV5-1
J: TRBJ2-2
size: -
CDR3: CASSPGLAARSAGELFF
DNA: TGCGCCAGCAGCCCGGGACTAGCGGCCCGATCGGCCGGGGAGCTGTTTTTT

D: TRBD1
V: TRBV6-6
J: TRBJ1-4
size: -
CDR3: CASSPPGQGVSLNEKLFF
DNA: TGTGCCAGCAGTCCCCCGGGACAGGGCGTCAGCCTTAATGAAAAACTGTTTTTT

D: TRBD2
V: TRBV9
J: TRBJ2-7
size: -
CDR3: CATSIYSGAEQYF
DNA: TGTGCCACTTCAATCTATAGCGGGGCAGAGCAGTACTTC

D: TRBD1
V: TRBV9
J: TRBJ1-2
size: -
CDR3: CASSLPGTETNYGYTF
DNA: TGTGCCAGCAGCCTCCCCGGGACAGAAACTAACTATGGCTACACCTTC

D: TRBD2
V: TRBV24-1
J: TRBJ2-3
size: -
CDR3: CATSDPTSGGTDTQYF
DNA: TGTGCCACCAGTGATCCCACTAGCGGGGGCACAGATACGCAGTATTTT

D: TRBD1
V: TRBV5-1
J: TRBJ2-5
size: -
CDR3: CASSLGDRPETQYF
DNA: TGCGCCAGCAGCTTGGGGGACAGGCCGGAGACCCAGTACTTC

D: TRBD2
V: TRBV2
J: TRBJ2-7
size: -
CDR3: CASIDPGLATEQYF
DNA: TGTGCCAGCATCGATCCGGGACTAGCGACCGAGCAGTACTTC

D: TRBD2
V: TRBV9
J: TRBJ2-3
size: -
CDR3: CASSGLAGENTQYF
DNA: TGTGCCAGCAGCGGACTAGCGGGAGAGAATACGCAGTATTTT

D: TRBD1
V: TRBV9
J: TRBJ2-2
size: -
CDR3: CASTRTGMTGELFF
DNA: TGTGCCAGCACAAGGACAGGGATGACCGGGGAGCTGTTTTTT

D: -
V: TRBV11-3
J: TRBJ2-2
size: -
CDR3: CASSLRPGGELFF
DNA: TGTGCCAGCAGCCTCCGGCCGGGCGGGGAGCTGTTTTTT

D: TRBD1
V: TRBV19
J: TRBJ1-5
size: -
CDR3: CASSKLNQGADQPQHF
DNA: TGTGCCAGTAGTAAACTCAATCAGGGGGCGGATCAGCCCCAGCATTTT

D: -
V: TRBV5-5
J: TRBJ1-1
size: -
CDR3: CASSLEQRNTEAFF
DNA: TGTGCCAGCAGCTTAGAACAGAGGAACACTGAAGCTTTCTTT

D: -
V: TRBV5-1
J: TRBJ2-7
size: -
CDR3: CASSPQAGLYEQYF
DNA: TGCGCCAGCAGCCCTCAAGCGGGCCTCTACGAGCAGTACTTC

D: TRBD2
V: TRBV5-1
J: TRBJ2-1
size: -
CDR3: CASSLEVGGSSYNEQFF
DNA: TGCGCCAGCAGCTTGGAAGTAGGCGGGAGCTCCTACAATGAGCAGTTCTTC